Below, 26 T cell receptor beta chains from the same sample are listed, as sequenced in a study of shared clonotypes between healthy human individuals. Assay: immunoSEQ multiplex PCR; the TCRdb copy retains only in-frame clones and omits some. This table has around 700,000 clones, around 72% appearing once. Sequencing was done on a sample of memory CD4+ T cells sorted from blood. The sample's subset: CD45RA-negative fraction. The receptor source for this set is a woman under 40 in good health.

The chain couples TRBV7-9 to TRBJ2-4; D is perhaps TRBD1 or TRBD2 (5 bases each). The V end was cut by 3 bases, the J end by 7 bases, with 13 bases between. The CDR3 loop spans 14 amino acids. Germline V gene lookup returns CDR1 SEHNR and CDR2 FQNEAQ (reference sequence). The chain's CDR3 is CASSLAGAPNIQYF. CDR3 sequence (DNA): TGTGCCAGCAGCTTGGCCGGGGCACCTAACATTCAGTACTTC.

The chain links TRBV15 to TRBJ1-1, with D uncertain. The CDR3 has 15 residues. Trimming took 0 bases from V and 3 from J, leaving 11 bases between them. Germline values: CDR1 LNHNV, CDR2 YYDKDF (reference sequence). CDR3 sequence: CATSRDKVPHTEAFF. CDR3 in DNA: TGTGCCACCAGCAGAGATAAGGTACCTCACACTGAAGCTTTCTTT.

The chain is built from TRBV10-3 and TRBJ2-1, with 8 bases that match TRBD2. Per germline, CDR1 ENHRY and CDR2 SYGVKD. This CDR3 is built from 12 residues. Trimming at V came to 2 bases and at J to 12 bases, leaving 3 bases not matched to a gene. The CDR3 nucleotides are TGTGCCATCAGTGAGCTACGGGGGGGGCAGTTCTTC. Amino acids: CAISELRGGQFF.

The chain joins TRBV27 to TRBJ1-1, with D possibly being TRBD1 (5 bases). The CDR3 contains 15 residues. Germline CDR1 and CDR2: MNHEY and SMNVEV (reference sequence). V was trimmed by 5 bases and J by 3 bases, leaving 16 bases between them. This CDR3 is CASSPRGRVDTEAFF. Written as DNA, the CDR3 is TGTGCCAGCAGTCCCCGCGGCAGGGTGGACACTGAAGCTTTCTTT.

This clone was picked up one time. CDR3 amino acids: CASSQDTGDAQPQHF. The CDR3 region has the DNA TGTGCCAGCAGCCAAGACACAGGGGACGCTCAGCCCCAGCATTTT. V usage is TRBV4-2 and J usage is TRBJ1-5; the match to TRBD1 covers 7 bases. Germline V CDR1 and CDR2: LGHNA, YNFKEQ. J gave up 6 bases and V 0 bases, and 5 bases lay outside the gene matches. CDR3 length equals 15 residues.

The V gene is TRBV19, the J gene TRBJ2-3; maybe TRBD2 (5 bases). Trimming shortened V by 8 bases and J by 0 bases, and 15 bases separated the two germline ends. The CDR3 totals 15 residues. Germline-derived CDR1 and CDR2 are LNHDA and SQIVND (reference sequence). The CDR3 DNA follows: TGTGCCAGTCGAACCCGGGGTGTTAGCACAGATACGCAGTATTTT. Translation gives CASRTRGVSTDTQYF.

The chain joins TRBV7-9 to TRBJ2-1; TRBD1 agrees at 8 bases. CDR1 is SEHNR and CDR2 is FQNEAQ in the germline V gene (reference sequence). J was trimmed by 7 bases and V by 5 bases; bases with no gene match: 13. CDR3 size: 16 residues. In nucleotides, the CDR3 is TGTGCCAGCAGCGCACAGTGGACAGGGTCGGGAAATGAGCAGTTCTTC. It encodes CASSAQWTGSGNEQFF.

V gene TRBV5-4 combines with J gene TRBJ1-3; TRBD1 aligns across 8 bases. The V and J ends lost 0 bases and 2 bases, in that order; junction bases with no gene match: 7. Germline lookup yields CDR1 SGHNT and CDR2 YYREEE (reference sequence). CDR3 length equals 17 residues. The CDR3 bases are TGTGCCAGCAGCTTGGTTGCAGGGGGCTCCCCTGGAAACACCATATATTTT. The encoded protein is CASSLVAGGSPGNTIYF.

The genes are TRBV5-1 and TRBJ1-1, with D unresolved. V was pared by 0 bases and J by 4 bases, with 10 bases between. Germline CDR1 SGHRS, CDR2 YFSETQ. The CDR3 is 14 amino acids. The CDR3 DNA reads as TGCGCCAGCAGCTTGGCCTTGGATGGCACTGAAGCTTTCTTT. Encoded protein: CASSLALDGTEAFF.

V is TRBV21-1 and J is TRBJ1-5. TRBV21-1 is deemed a pseudogene. CDR3 size: 14 residues. The CDR3 coding sequence is TGTGCCAGCAGCGCGGAGGACAACAATCAGCCCCAGCATTTT. Its translation is CASSAEDNNQPQHF.

The sample holds a few counts of this clone. The J gene is TRBJ2-5, the V gene TRBV10-2; 7 nucleotides line up with TRBD2. The CDR3 consists of 13 residues. Germline values: CDR1 WSHSY, CDR2 SAAADI. The V and J ends lost 8 bases and 5 bases, in that order; junction bases with no gene match: 8. The CDR3 nucleotides are TGCGCCAGCTGCGCGGGAGTTAGCGAGACCCAGTACTTC. It yields the protein CASCAGVSETQYF.

J is TRBJ2-2 and V is TRBV6-6; a weak D match, TRBD2 (6 bases). Germline assignment: CDR1 MNHNY and CDR2 SVGAGI (reference sequence). The CDR3 spans 16 residues. V was shortened by 11 bases and J by 0 bases, with 19 bases between the two germline ends. CDR3 DNA: TGTGCCGCAAACGGGCGGGGAACTTCGAACACCGGGGAGCTGTTTTTT. This codes for CAANGRGTSNTGELFF.

The chain is built from TRBV6-6 and TRBJ2-5, with D possibly matching TRBD1 (6 bases). Between the trimmed V and J ends, which lost 4 bases and 4 bases, there was a span of 13 bases. CDR1 and CDR2 from the germline V gene are MNHNY and SVGAGI (reference sequence). The CDR3 covers 14 residues. The CDR3: CASSSYTGLETQYF. The CDR3 nucleotides are TGTGCCAGCAGTTCCTATACAGGGTTAGAGACCCAGTACTTC.

This chain uses TRBV19 with TRBJ1-1; D is unclear. The CDR3 runs 14 residues. Trimming left V 3 bases short and J 0 bases short, with 8 bases between. Per the germline V gene, CDR1 is LNHDA and CDR2 is SQIVND (reference sequence). As DNA, the CDR3 is TGTGCCAGTAGTATCGGCCCGATGAACACTGAAGCTTTCTTT. Translation gives CASSIGPMNTEAFF.

In this sample, this clone turned up a few times. The chain uses TRBV6-6 and TRBJ2-2; unclear D gene. From germline, CDR1 is MNHNY and CDR2 SVGAGI (reference sequence). Trimming left V 1 base short and J 3 bases short, with 6 bases between. The CDR3 loop spans 14 amino acids. CDR3 nucleotides: TGTGCCAGCAGTTACTGGACCTACACCGGGGAGCTGTTTTTT. Translating it yields CASSYWTYTGELFF.

The genes are TRBV7-3 and TRBJ2-2; 7 nucleotides agree with TRBD2. J gave up 2 bases and V 4 bases, and 1 base lay outside the gene matches. CDR3 length equals 14 residues. Per the germline V gene, CDR1 is SGHTA and CDR2 is FQGTGA. Here the CDR3 reads CASSSGLNTGELFF. CDR3 nucleotides: TGTGCCAGCAGCTCGGGACTAAACACCGGGGAGCTGTTTTTT. Full variable domain (outside the CDR3, taken from reference TRBV7-3 and TRBJ2-2): GAGVSQTPSNKVTEKGKYVELRCDPISGHTALYWYRQSLGQGPEFLIYFQGTGAADDSGLPNDRFFAVRPEGSVSTLKIQRTERGDSAVYLCASSSGLNTGELFFGEGSRLTVL.

The chain recombines TRBV29-1 with TRBJ2-1; D is possibly TRBD2 (5 bases). The germline V and J ends were trimmed by 7 bases and 0 bases, with 16 bases remaining between them. There are 15 residues in the CDR3. The germline V gene encodes CDR1 SQVTM and CDR2 ANQGSEA. CDR3 amino acids: CSATKRGSSYNEQFF. The CDR3 DNA reads as TGCAGCGCTACAAAACGGGGAAGCTCCTACAATGAGCAGTTCTTC.

The V gene is TRBV7-9, the J gene TRBJ2-1; D not certain. Germline assignment: CDR1 SEHNR and CDR2 FQNEAQ (reference sequence). Deletions cut 4 bases from V and 8 bases from J, with 9 bases between. The CDR3 covers 12 residues. The CDR3 sequence: CASSYGEDEQFF. In DNA, the CDR3 is TGTGCCAGCAGCTACGGCGAGGATGAGCAGTTCTTC.

V and J are TRBV7-2 and TRBJ1-1; D not certain. The V and J ends lost 4 bases and 3 bases respectively, with 9 bases between them. This CDR3 spans 13 amino acids. Germline V gene data show CDR1 as SGHTA and CDR2 as FQGNSA. The chain's CDR3 is CASSWEGDTEAFF. The CDR3 nucleotides are TGTGCCAGCAGCTGGGAAGGAGACACTGAAGCTTTCTTT.

This rearrangement joins TRBV29-1 to TRBJ2-7; the D call may be TRBD1 or TRBD2 (8 bases each). V lost 7 bases to trimming and J lost 4 bases, with 23 bases between them. The CDR3 runs to 15 residues. Looked up from germline, CDR1 is SQVTM and CDR2 is ANQGSEA. This CDR3 reads CSAWTGSSGDYEQYF. The CDR3, as DNA: TGCAGCGCCTGGACAGGGAGTAGCGGGGATTACGAGCAGTACTTC.

This sequence joins TRBV28 and TRBJ2-7; 8 bases are shared with TRBD1. In germline, CDR1 is MDHEN, CDR2 SYDVKM. The trim removed 8 bases at V and 3 bases at J, leaving 6 bases unmatched. The CDR3 contains 13 residues. CDR3 coding DNA: TGTGCCAGCGCCCCGGACAGGGTCTACGAGCAGTACTTC. Its protein is CASAPDRVYEQYF.

The chain joins TRBV7-8 to TRBJ1-1, with D uncertain. The ends were cut back, 1 base at V and 3 bases at J, with 3 bases in the middle. The CDR3 contains 12 residues. CDR1 is SGHVS and CDR2 is FQNEAQ in the germline V gene. The CDR3: CASSLVYTEAFF. DNA for the CDR3: TGTGCCAGCAGCTTAGTCTACACTGAAGCTTTCTTT.

The chain has TRBV27 and TRBJ2-7; 9 nucleotides align to TRBD1. Germline V gene data show CDR1 as MNHEY and CDR2 as SMNVEV (reference sequence). V was clipped by 4 bases and J by 3 bases; unmatched bases: 1. The CDR3 runs 13 residues. The CDR3 is CASSWGQGYEQYF. CDR3 coding DNA: TGTGCCAGCAGTTGGGGACAGGGCTACGAGCAGTACTTC.

The chain has TRBV6-5 and TRBJ1-2; D possibly corresponds to TRBD1 (6 bases). V lost 4 bases, J lost 8 bases, and 11 bases lay in between. Germline assignment: CDR1 MNHEY and CDR2 SVGAGI. This CDR3 is 12 amino acids long. In DNA form, the CDR3 reads TGTGCCAGCAGTTTGACAGGAGAAGGCTACACCTTC. As protein: CASSLTGEGYTF.

Turning to this clone: A read error may produce the germline difference seen at one junction end. This CDR3 is CASRKREGHPRDF. The CDR3 DNA is TGTGCCAGCAGGAAGAGGGAGGGCCACCCTCGGGACTTC. The chain carries TRBV7-9 and TRBJ2-7, with TRBD2 identical over 7 bases. Germline values: CDR1 SEHNR, CDR2 FQNEAQ (reference sequence). The CDR3 is 13 amino acids.

This clone has a single count. V gene TRBV18 combines with J gene TRBJ2-7, with 7 bases lining up with TRBD2. This CDR3 has 16 amino acids. Germline-derived CDR1 and CDR2 are KGHSH and LQKENI. J was trimmed by 4 bases and V by 4 bases; bases with no gene match: 13. CDR3 in amino acids: CASSLEAGMGIYEQYF. The CDR3 DNA reads as TGTGCCAGCTCACTTGAAGCGGGAATGGGGATTTACGAGCAGTACTTC.